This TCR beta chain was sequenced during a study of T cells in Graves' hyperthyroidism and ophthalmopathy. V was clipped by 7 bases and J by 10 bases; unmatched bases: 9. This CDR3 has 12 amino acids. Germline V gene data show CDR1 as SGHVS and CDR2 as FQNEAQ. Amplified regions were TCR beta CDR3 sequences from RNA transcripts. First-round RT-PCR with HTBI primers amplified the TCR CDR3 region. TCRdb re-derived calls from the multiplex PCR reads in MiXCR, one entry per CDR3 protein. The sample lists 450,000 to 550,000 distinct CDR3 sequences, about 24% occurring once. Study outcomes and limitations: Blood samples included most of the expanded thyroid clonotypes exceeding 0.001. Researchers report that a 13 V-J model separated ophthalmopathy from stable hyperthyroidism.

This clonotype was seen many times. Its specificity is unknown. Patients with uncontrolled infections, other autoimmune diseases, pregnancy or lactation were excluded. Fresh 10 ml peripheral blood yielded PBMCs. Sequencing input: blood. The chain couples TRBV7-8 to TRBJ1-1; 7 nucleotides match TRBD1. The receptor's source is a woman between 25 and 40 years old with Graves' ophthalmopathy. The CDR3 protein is CASTTGAGGAFF. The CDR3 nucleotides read TGTGCCAGCACCACAGGAGCAGGGGGAGCTTTCTTT.